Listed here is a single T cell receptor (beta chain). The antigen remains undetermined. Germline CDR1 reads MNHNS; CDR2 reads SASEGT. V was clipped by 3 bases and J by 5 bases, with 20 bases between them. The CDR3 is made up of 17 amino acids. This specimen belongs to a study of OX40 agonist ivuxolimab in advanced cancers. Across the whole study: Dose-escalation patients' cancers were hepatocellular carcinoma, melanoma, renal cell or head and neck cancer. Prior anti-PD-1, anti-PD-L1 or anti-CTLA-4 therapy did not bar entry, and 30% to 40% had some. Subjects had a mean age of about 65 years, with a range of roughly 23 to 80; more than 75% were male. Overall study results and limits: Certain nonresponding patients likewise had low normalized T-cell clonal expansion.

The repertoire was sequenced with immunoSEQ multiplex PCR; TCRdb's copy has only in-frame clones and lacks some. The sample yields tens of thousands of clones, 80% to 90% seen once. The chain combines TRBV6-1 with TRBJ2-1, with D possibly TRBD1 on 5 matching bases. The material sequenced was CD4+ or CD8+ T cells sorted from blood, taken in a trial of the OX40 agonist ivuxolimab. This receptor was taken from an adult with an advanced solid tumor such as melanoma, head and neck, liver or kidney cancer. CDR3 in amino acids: CASSDYKGKLANNEQFF. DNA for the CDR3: TGTGCCAGCAGTGACTATAAGGGGAAGCTCGCTAACAATGAGCAGTTCTTC.